Reported below is one T cell receptor beta chain. Its antigen is currently not known. No much larger clonotype is one base removed from it; base qualities were not supplied. This sample stems from a study of blood T cells in healthy people across ages (dated by TCRdb to about 2015). Background for the entire study: In model experiments, template switching captured about one uniquely barcoded TCR beta cDNA molecule for every two T cells. Age-related changes in TCR beta repertoire diversity were measured in the study by deep sequencing normalized with unique cDNA molecular identifiers. To avoid experimental bias, donors of different ages were randomly spread across the sequencing lanes. Four age groups were formed from the donors: young (average approximately 15 years), middle-aged (just under 40), aged (around 62) and long-lived (roughly 81). For two donors (one aged 18 to 29 and one aged 80 or older), the study analyzed two additional independent replicas of 1 million unique cDNA reads from the same blood draw. Here is what the overall study found, with its caveats: Compared with the aged group, the long-lived group had more naive CD4+ T cells, fewer expanded clones and increased TCR diversity, suggesting age selection. Since profiling was done on bulk unsorted PBMCs, naive and antigen-experienced compartments could not be conclusively compared. Donor CMV infection status was unknown, potentially confounding age-related changes in expanded clonotypes. There was a strong correlation between observed TCR beta diversity and the percentage of naive T cells measured by flow cytometry. Estimates of total diversity based on one million sequenced T cells were considered lower bounds and underestimates. Observed TCR beta diversity per million T cells fell roughly linearly with age, and a significant reduction was already apparent by age around 40.

Library generation was performed with 5' RACE. Sequencing relied on an Illumina HiSeq 2500. The second PCR ran for roughly 6 to 11 cycles and used a J-beta primer mix along with a sample-barcoded 5' primer. A template-switch 5' adaptor carrying 12 random nucleotides introduced a unique molecular identifier onto each TCR beta cDNA molecule. At least 2.5 million CDR3-containing paired-end reads were obtained from each sample. All of the RNA was converted into first-strand cDNA using the Mint cDNA synthesis kit, with a TRBC-specific oligonucleotide serving as the primer. Following uracil-DNA glycosylase treatment, all cDNA underwent a first 18-cycle PCR with the universal primers M1SS and BC2_uni_R. The study's processing was this. Normalization of each sample was performed by random selection of 1 million high-quality reads, each carrying a distinct molecular identifier. Reads sharing molecular identifiers were discarded rather than binned into consensus sequences. MiTCR, run with a Q25 quality threshold and the strictest error-elimination algorithm, handled CDR3 identification, clonotype clustering and error correction. Lower-bound total TCR beta diversity was estimated with a nonparametric unseen species model using Euler transformation. TCRdb's own reprocessing of the public reads used fastp at Q25 and MiXCR and kept productive beta chains. Rows are unified per CDR3 protein, each entry keeping the most common DNA and genes. The V and J calls were not made by the authors but by TCRdb's processing. The sample includes 850,000 to 1,000,000 distinct CDR3 sequences, with roughly 51% observed a single time. The ten largest clonotypes hold roughly 23% of the sample.

A distance of 11 bases separates the germline ends of V and J, which lose 4 bases and 6 bases respectively. Spanning cysteine to phenylalanine, the CDR3 consists of 12 amino acids. The kept DNA is CDR3 alone, 36 bases in frame from the first base. Reading the germline V gene gives CDR1 SQVTM and CDR2 ANQGSEA. Systemically healthy Caucasian individuals from Russia, around 38 in total and aged about 6 to 95 years, were included as donors. Approximately 11 milliliters of peripheral blood were drawn from each donor into EDTA-treated Vacutainer tubes. Ficoll-Paque density-gradient centrifugation was used to isolate PBMCs, with at least 7 million obtained per sample. Trizol reagent was used to extract total RNA from PBMCs, with at least 5.5 micrograms per sample. For every donor, flow cytometry on a PBMC aliquot measured the percentage of naive CD45RAhigh/CD27high T cells.

Sequencing was carried out using blood. The chain links TRBV29-1 with TRBJ2-3, with an unclear D gene assignment. This TCR was sampled from a woman aged 55-70 years in good health. The CDR3 reads as follows: CSVGGRPDTQYF. The DNA sequence is TGCAGCGTTGGAGGAAGGCCCGATACGCAGTATTTT.